This TCR beta chain was profiled in a study of human T cells and chemical hapten exposure. Study-wide context: Patch tests of 0.01% DPC on the upper back were read at 6 days.

Study results and limitations: Correlating positively with patch test score were the PT1 expanded TCR counts.

Time point reported: patch test 3, about 24 weeks after DPC sensitization. The treatment: therapeutic diphenylcyclopropenone sensitization with weekly scalp DPC. Sequencing started from total RNA isolated from unfractionated whole blood. Comments on this clonotype: Antigen: not known.

TCRdb recomputed calls from the RACE reads with MiXCR, one row per CDR3 protein. The sample shows 150,000 to 200,000 distinct CDR3 sequences, about 27% of them seen only once. The V and J ends lost 3 bases and 3 bases respectively, with 12 bases between them. The CDR3 is 14 amino acids. Looked up from germline, CDR1 is MGHRA and CDR2 is YSYEKL. This TCR derives from a woman aged 18 to 35 with alopecia areata. Some clones in this sample may be carry-over from other donors' samples. Sequenced here: whole blood, sampled in connection with sensitization to the hapten diphenylcyclopropenone (DPC). The chain has TRBV4-1 and TRBJ2-7; D gene unclear. The CDR3 is CASSQSRKHYEQYF. Here the CDR3 DNA reads TGCGCCAGCAGCCAGTCCCGTAAGCACTACGAGCAGTACTTC.